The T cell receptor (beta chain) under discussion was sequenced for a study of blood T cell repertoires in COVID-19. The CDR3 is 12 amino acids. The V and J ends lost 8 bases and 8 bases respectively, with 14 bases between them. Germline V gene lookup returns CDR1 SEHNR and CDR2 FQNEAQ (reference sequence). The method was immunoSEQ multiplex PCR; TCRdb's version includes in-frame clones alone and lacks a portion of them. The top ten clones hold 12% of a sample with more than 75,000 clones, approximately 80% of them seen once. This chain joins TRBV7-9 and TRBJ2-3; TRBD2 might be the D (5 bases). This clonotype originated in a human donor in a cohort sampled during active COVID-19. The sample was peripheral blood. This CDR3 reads CASGSGWVTQYF. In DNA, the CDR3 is TGTGCCAGCGGCTCGGGGTGGGTTACGCAGTATTTT.